This TCR beta chain was sequenced for a study of blood T cell repertoires in COVID-19. Turning to the study itself: The cDNA or gDNA used as material had been derived from T cells, B-cell-depleted T cells, or PBMCs.

CDR3 length: 15 residues. Germline lookup yields CDR1 SGHTA and CDR2 FQGTGA. With V trimmed by 2 bases and J by 5 bases, 4 bases remained unmatched. Libraries were prepared by immunoSEQ multiplex PCR; TCRdb keeps only in-frame clonotypes and omits some of them. The sample lists 150,000 or so clones; approximately 90% were seen once. J is TRBJ1-1 and V is TRBV7-3; TRBD1 matches at 11 bases. The sequenced material came from peripheral blood. This receptor was identified in a man aged 25 to 40 with COVID-19, enrolled during active disease. The CDR3 sequence: CASSLLGQGETEAFF. For the CDR3, the DNA is TGTGCCAGCAGCTTATTGGGACAGGGGGAAACTGAAGCTTTCTTT.